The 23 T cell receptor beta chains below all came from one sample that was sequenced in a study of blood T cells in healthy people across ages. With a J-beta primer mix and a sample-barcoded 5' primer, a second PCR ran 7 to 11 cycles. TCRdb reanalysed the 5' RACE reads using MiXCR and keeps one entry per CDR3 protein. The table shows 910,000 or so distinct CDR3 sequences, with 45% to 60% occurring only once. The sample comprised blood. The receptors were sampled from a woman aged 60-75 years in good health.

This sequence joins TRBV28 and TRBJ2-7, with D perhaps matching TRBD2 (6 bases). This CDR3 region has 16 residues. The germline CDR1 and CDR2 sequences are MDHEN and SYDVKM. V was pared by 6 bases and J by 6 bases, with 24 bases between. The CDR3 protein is CASSKTGRPRDAEQYF. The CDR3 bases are TGTGCCAGCAGCAAAACCGGACGGCCGCGGGACGCCGAGCAGTACTTC.

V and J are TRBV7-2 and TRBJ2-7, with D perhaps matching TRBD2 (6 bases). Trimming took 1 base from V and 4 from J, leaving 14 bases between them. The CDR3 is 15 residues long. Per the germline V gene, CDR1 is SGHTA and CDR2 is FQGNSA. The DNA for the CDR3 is TGTGCCAGCAGCTTAGGATGGGGGGTCGGTTACGAGCAGTACTTC. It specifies CASSLGWGVGYEQYF.

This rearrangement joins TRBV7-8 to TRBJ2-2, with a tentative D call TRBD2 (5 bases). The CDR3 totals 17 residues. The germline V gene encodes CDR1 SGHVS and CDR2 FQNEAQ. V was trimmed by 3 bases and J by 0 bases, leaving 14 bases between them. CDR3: CASSFIGVISNTGELFF. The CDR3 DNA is TGTGCCAGCAGCTTTATCGGGGTAATATCGAACACCGGGGAGCTGTTTTTT.

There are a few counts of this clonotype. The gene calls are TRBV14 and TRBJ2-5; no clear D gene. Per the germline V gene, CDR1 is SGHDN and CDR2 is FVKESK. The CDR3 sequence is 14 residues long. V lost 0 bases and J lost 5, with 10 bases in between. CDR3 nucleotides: TGTGCCAGCAGCCAAGATTTGTGGGTTGAGACCCAGTACTTC. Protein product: CASSQDLWVETQYF.

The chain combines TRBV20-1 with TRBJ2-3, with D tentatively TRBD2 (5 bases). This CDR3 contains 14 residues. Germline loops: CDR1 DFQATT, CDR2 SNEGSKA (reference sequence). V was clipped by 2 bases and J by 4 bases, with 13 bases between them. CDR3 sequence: CSARKAGQPDTQYF. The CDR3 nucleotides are TGCAGTGCTAGAAAGGCGGGCCAACCAGATACGCAGTATTTT.

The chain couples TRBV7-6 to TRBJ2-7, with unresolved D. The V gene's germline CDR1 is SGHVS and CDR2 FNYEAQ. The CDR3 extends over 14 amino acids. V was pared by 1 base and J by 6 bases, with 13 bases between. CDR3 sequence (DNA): TGTGCCAGCAGCTTAGTTTTCTTTGCCCGCGAGCAGTACTTC. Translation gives CASSLVFFAREQYF. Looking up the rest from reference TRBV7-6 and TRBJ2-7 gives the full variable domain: GAGVSQSPRYKVTKRGQDVALRCDPISGHVSLYWYRQALGQGPEFLTYFNYEAQQDKSGLPNDRFSAERPEGSISTLTIQRTEQRDSAMYRCASSLVFFAREQYFGPGTRLTVT.

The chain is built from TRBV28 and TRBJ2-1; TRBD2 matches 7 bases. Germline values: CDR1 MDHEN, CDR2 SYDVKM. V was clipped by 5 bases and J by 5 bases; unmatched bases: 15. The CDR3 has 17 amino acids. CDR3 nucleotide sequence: TGTGCCAGCAGTCCAAGTATCGGCGGGAGTTATCACAATGAGCAGTTCTTC. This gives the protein CASSPSIGGSYHNEQFF.

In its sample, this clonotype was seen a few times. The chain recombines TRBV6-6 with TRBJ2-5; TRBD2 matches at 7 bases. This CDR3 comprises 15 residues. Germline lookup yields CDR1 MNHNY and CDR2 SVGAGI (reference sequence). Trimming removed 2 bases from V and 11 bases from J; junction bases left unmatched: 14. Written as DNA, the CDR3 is TGTGCCAGCAGTTACGAGGGAGGGACCAATTCTGAGCAGTACTTC. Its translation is CASSYEGGTNSEQYF.

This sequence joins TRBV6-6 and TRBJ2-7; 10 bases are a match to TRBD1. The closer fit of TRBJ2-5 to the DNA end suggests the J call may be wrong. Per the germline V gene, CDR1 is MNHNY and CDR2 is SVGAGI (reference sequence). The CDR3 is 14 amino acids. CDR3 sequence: CASLEGTGEETQYF. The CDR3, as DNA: TGTGCCAGCCTCGAGGGGACAGGGGAAGAGACCCAGTACTTC.

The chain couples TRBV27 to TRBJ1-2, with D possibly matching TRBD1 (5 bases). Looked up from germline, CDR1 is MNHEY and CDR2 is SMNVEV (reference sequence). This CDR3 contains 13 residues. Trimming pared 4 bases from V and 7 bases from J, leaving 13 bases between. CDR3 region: CASSSQGMVGYTF. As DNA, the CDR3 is TGTGCCAGCAGTTCGCAGGGTATGGTTGGCTACACCTTC.

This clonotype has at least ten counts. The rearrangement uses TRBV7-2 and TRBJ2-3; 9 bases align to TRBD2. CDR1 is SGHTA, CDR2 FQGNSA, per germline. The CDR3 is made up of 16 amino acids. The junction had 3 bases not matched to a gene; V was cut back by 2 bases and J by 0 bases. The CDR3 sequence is CASSLYSGRSTDTQYF. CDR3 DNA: TGTGCCAGCAGCTTATATAGCGGGAGAAGCACAGATACGCAGTATTTT.

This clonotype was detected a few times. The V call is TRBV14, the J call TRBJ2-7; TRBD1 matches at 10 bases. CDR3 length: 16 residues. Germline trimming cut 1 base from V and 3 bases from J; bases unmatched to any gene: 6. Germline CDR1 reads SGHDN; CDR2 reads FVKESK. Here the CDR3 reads CASSQVADRGYYEQYF. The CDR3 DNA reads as TGTGCCAGCAGCCAAGTTGCGGACAGGGGGTACTACGAGCAGTACTTC.

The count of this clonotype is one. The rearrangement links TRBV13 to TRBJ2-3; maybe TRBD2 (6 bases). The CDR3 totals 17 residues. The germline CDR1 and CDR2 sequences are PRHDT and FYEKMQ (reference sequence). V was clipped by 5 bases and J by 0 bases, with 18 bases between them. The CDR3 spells CASSPKEWGTSTDTQYF. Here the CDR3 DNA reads TGTGCCAGCAGCCCCAAGGAGTGGGGGACTAGCACAGATACGCAGTATTTT.

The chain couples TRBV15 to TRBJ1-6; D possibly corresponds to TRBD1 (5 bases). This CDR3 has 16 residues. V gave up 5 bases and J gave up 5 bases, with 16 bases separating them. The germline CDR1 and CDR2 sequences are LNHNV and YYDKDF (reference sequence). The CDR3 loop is CATSPYPGNDNSPLHF. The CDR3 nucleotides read TGTGCCACCAGCCCATACCCAGGGAACGATAATTCACCCCTCCACTTT.

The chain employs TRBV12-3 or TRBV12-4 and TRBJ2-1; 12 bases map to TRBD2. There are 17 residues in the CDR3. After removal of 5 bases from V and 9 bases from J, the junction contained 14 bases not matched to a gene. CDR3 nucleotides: TGTGCCAGCAGTCACCGCCGGCGACTAGCGGGAGTTCGTGAGCAGTTCTTC. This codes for CASSHRRRLAGVREQFF.

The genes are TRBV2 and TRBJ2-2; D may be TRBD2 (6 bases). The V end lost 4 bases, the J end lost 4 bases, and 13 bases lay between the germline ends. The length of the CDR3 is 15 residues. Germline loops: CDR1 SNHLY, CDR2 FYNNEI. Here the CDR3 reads CASSVAGWATGELFF. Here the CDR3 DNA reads TGTGCCAGCAGTGTGGCGGGATGGGCCACCGGGGAGCTGTTTTTT.

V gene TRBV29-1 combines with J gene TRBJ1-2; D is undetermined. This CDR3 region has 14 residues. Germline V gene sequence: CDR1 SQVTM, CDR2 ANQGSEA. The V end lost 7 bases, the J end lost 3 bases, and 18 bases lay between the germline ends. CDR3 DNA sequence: TGCAGCGCGGTAGCGGGAGAGGTCTACTATGGCTACACCTTC. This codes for CSAVAGEVYYGYTF.

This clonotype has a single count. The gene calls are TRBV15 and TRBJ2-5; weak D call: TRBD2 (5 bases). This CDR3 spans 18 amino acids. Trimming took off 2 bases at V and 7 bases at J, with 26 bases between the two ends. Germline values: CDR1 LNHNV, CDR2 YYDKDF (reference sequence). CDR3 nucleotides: TGTGCCACCAGCAGACCCCCCGGGGTGGGAACCGGTCGTGGGACCCAGTACTTC. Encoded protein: CATSRPPGVGTGRGTQYF.

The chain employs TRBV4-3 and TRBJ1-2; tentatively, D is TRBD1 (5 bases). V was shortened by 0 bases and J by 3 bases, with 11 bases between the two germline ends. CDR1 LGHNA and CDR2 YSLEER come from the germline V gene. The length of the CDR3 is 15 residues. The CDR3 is CASSQESGYDYGYTF. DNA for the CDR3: TGCGCCAGCAGCCAAGAATCAGGGTACGACTATGGCTACACCTTC.

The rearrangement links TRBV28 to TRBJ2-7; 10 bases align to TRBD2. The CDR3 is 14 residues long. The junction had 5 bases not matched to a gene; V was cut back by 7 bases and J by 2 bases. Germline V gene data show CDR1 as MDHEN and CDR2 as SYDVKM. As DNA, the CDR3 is TGTGCCAGCATCCTAGCGGGAGCCACCTACGAGCAGTACTTC. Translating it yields CASILAGATYEQYF.

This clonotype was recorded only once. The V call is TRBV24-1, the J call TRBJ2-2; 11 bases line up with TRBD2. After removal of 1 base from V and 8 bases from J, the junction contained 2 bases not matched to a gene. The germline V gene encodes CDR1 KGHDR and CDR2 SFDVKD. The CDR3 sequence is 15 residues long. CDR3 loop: CATSDFRLAGGELFF. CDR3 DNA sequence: TGTGCCACCAGTGATTTTCGACTAGCGGGAGGGGAGCTGTTTTTT.

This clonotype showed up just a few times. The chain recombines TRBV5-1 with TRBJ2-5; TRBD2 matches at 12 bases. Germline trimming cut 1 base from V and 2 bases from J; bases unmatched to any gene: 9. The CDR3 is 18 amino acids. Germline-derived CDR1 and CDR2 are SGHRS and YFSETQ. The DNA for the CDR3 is TGCGCCAGCAGCTTGCGACTAGCGGGAGTCGGGGAACAAGAGACCCAGTACTTC. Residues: CASSLRLAGVGEQETQYF.

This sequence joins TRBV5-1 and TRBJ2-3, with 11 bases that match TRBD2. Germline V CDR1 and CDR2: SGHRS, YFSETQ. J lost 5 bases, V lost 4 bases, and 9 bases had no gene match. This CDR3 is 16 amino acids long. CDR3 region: CASSVETSGSVDTQYF. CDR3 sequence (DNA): TGCGCCAGCAGCGTGGAAACTAGCGGGAGCGTAGATACGCAGTATTTT.